The rows below give T cell receptor beta chains drawn from one sample of a study of cytomegalovirus exposure and HLA in healthy donors. Sequencing used immunoSEQ multiplex PCR; TCRdb keeps in-frame clones, though not all of them. The sample shows some 160,000 clones, around four fifths of them seen only once. The sequenced material came from PBMCs. These receptor sequences come from a man aged 18 to 29 in good health and CMV-seronegative. The CDR3 runs from the conserved cysteine through the conserved F or W. Each record gives: V gene, J gene, clone size, D gene, CDR3 protein, CDR3 DNA. The D gene is left open where the match is weak. Size values are once, few and many counts, or a class for expanded clones, and some rows have none.

TRBV9	TRBJ2-3	few	.	CASSARGGLADTQYF	TGTGCCAGCAGCGCCAGGGGAGGGTTGGCAGATACGCAGTATTTT
TRBV4-1	TRBJ2-6	.	.	CASSQGSFTSGANVLTF	TGCGCCAGCAGCCAGGGCAGCTTTACCTCTGGGGCCAACGTCCTGACTTTC
TRBV2	TRBJ2-3	.	TRBD2	CASSGGLAGPQYF	TGTGCCAGCAGTGGAGGGCTAGCGGGGCCGCAGTATTTT
TRBV16	TRBJ2-5	.	TRBD2	CASSQAGLAETQYF	TGTGCCAGCAGCCAAGCGGGACTAGCCGAGACCCAGTACTTC
TRBV5-4	TRBJ2-1	.	.	CASSPLDEAALNEQFF	TGTGCCAGCAGCCCGCTGGACGAAGCGGCCCTGAATGAGCAGTTCTTC
TRBV4-2	TRBJ1-4	.	.	CASSQERLIGGEKLFF	TGTGCCAGCAGCCAAGAAAGACTTATTGGTGGTGAAAAACTGTTTTTT
TRBV15	TRBJ1-4	.	.	CATSREAGHGGNEKLFF	TGTGCCACCAGCAGAGAGGCGGGTCACGGGGGAAATGAAAAACTGTTTTTT
TRBV7-8	TRBJ2-1	few	.	CASSLRGASYNEQFF	TGTGCCAGCAGCCTCCGGGGGGCTTCCTACAATGAGCAGTTCTTC
TRBV6-1	TRBJ1-5	.	.	CASSEAEGQGSQPQHF	TGTGCCAGCAGTGAAGCGGAGGGGCAGGGTAGTCAGCCCCAGCATTTT
TRBV5-1	TRBJ2-1	.	TRBD1	CASSNRDRGPNEQFF	TGCGCCAGCAGCAACCGGGACAGGGGGCCAAATGAGCAGTTCTTC
TRBV14	TRBJ1-6	.	.	CASRWGDYNSPLHF	TGTGCCAGCAGATGGGGGGACTATAATTCACCCCTCCACTTT
TRBV11-1	TRBJ2-1	.	TRBD1	CASTTPDRAGNEQFF	TGTGCCAGCACCACTCCGGACAGGGCGGGCAATGAGCAGTTCTTC